This T cell receptor (beta chain) was sequenced for a study of blood T cells in healthy people across ages. The study, taken as a whole, reports: More naive CD4+ cells and higher diversity marked long-lived donors relative to aged donors.

Points on this clonotype: Its antigen is currently unknown.

The V end lost 0 bases, the J end lost 5 bases, and 11 bases lay between the germline ends. Germline loops: CDR1 LGHNA, CDR2 YNFKEQ. CDR3 size: 15 residues. A J-beta primer mix and a sample-barcoded 5' primer were used in a second PCR of roughly 6 to 12 cycles. TCRdb reprocessed the 5' RACE reads via MiXCR and lists one record per CDR3 protein. The sample lists 850,000 to 1,300,000 distinct CDR3 sequences, roughly 45% occurring once. Collection of ten milliliters of peripheral blood was performed for each donor. Every sample yielded at least 7 million isolated PBMCs. V and J are TRBV4-2 and TRBJ2-1; tentatively, D is TRBD2 (5 bases). The sequencing sample was made of blood. This clonotype originated in a woman aged 55-75 years in good health. The CDR3 spells CASSQDGREHNEQFF. The CDR3 DNA follows: TGTGCCAGCAGCCAAGATGGGAGAGAACACAATGAGCAGTTCTTC.